This T cell receptor (beta chain) comes out of a study of CD8+ T cells in alopecia areata. Study-wide results and caveats: Higher clonality was seen in lesional scalp than in normal scalp, especially in alopecia totalis/universalis.

CDR3 length equals 17 residues. Trimming left V 2 bases short and J 1 base short, with 14 bases between. Per the germline V gene, CDR1 is MGHDK and CDR2 is SYGVNS. To note about this clone: Its antigen is unknown.

Once RNA had been extracted, it was reverse transcribed into cDNA to act as the sequencing template. Measured with immunoSEQ multiplex PCR; TCRdb has only the in-frame clones, and not every one. The data show 90,000 to 120,000 clones, under 60% seen once. The gene calls are TRBV25-1 and TRBJ2-2, with D perhaps matching TRBD1 or TRBD2 (6 bases each). The sequenced sample was NKG2D-low CD8+ T cells sorted from blood. The clonotype originates from a human donor with alopecia areata. The CDR3 protein is CASSEMGGGLNTGELFF. CDR3 bases: TGTGCCAGCAGTGAAATGGGGGGCGGCTTGAACACCGGGGAGCTGTTTTTT. Combining the CDR3 with reference TRBV25-1 and TRBJ2-2 gives the whole variable domain EADIYQTPRYLVIGTGKKITLECSQTMGHDKMYWYQQDPGMELHLIHYSYGVNSTEKGDLSSESTVSRIRTEHFPLTLESARPSHTSQYLCASSEMGGGLNTGELFFGEGSRLTVL.